One and the same sample provided the 4 T cell receptor beta chains below, sequenced in a study of PD-1 blockade in classical Hodgkin lymphoma. The time point was: newly diagnosed, previously untreated cHL patient sample. Magnetic negative selection served to purify CD4+ T cells out of PBMCs that had been thawed. Here immunoSEQ multiplex PCR was the method, and the copy in TCRdb shows in-frame clones only, minus some. The sample holds about 34,000 clones, around 89% seen once. The sequenced sample was CD4+ T cells from blood. The source of these receptors is a human donor with classical Hodgkin lymphoma.

This clone was recorded a few times. The genes are TRBV7-2 and TRBJ2-7; TRBD1 is a possible D gene (6 bases). This CDR3 spans 15 amino acids. CDR1 is SGHTA, CDR2 FQGNSA, per germline. The V end lost 1 base, the J end lost 7 bases, and 17 bases lay between the germline ends. CDR3: CASSLVPRGVGEQYF. For the CDR3, the DNA is TGTGCCAGCAGCTTAGTGCCCAGGGGAGTAGGGGAGCAGTACTTC.

This clone showed up just once. The chain employs TRBV2 and TRBJ2-3; TRBD2 matches at 8 bases. The V and J ends lost 0 bases and 9 bases, in that order; junction bases with no gene match: 14. This CDR3 has 17 amino acids. Per the germline V gene, CDR1 is SNHLY and CDR2 is FYNNEI. The CDR3 region is CASSEALRGGPPKTQYF. The CDR3, as DNA: TGTGCCAGCAGTGAAGCCCTCCGCGGGGGGCCCCCGAAGACGCAGTATTTT.

In this sample, this clone turned up a few times. V gene TRBV2 combines with J gene TRBJ1-2; D might be TRBD1 (5 bases). Germline assignment: CDR1 SNHLY and CDR2 FYNNEI. This CDR3 comprises 13 residues. Trimming removed 9 bases from V and 0 bases from J, with 11 bases in between. The CDR3 DNA follows: TGTGCCAGTAAAAAAGGGGCTAACTATGGCTACACCTTC. The encoded protein is CASKKGANYGYTF.

This clone was seen more than once but under ten times. The chain is built from TRBV19 and TRBJ1-1; TRBD1 agrees at 9 bases. V gave up 5 bases and J gave up 10 bases; unmatched junction bases: 5. The CDR3 consists of 12 residues. The germline V gene has CDR1 LNHDA and CDR2 SQIVND (reference sequence). DNA of the CDR3: TGTGCCAGTAGTGGACAGGGGCGGAGAGCTTTCTTT. As protein: CASSGQGRRAFF.